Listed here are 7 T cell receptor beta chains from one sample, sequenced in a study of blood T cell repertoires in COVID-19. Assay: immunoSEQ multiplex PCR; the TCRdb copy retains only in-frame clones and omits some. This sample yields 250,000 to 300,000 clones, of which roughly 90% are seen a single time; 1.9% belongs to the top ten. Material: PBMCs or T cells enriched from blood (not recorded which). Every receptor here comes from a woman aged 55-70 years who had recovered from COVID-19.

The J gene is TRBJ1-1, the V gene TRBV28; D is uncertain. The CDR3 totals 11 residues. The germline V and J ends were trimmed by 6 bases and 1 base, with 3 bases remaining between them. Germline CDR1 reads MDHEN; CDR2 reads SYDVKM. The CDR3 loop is CASSSNTEAFF. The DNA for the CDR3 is TGTGCCAGCAGCTCGAACACTGAAGCTTTCTTT.

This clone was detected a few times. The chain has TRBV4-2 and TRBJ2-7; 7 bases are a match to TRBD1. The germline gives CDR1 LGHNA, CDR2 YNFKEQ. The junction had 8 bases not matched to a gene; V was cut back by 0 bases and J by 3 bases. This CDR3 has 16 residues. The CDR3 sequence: CASSQDTGQVNYEQYF. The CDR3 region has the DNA TGTGCCAGCAGCCAAGATACCGGACAGGTTAACTACGAGCAGTACTTC.

The CDR3 loop is CASRGGVGQPQHF. The CDR3 DNA is TGTGCCAGCAGGGGGGGGGTAGGTCAGCCCCAGCATTTT. J is TRBJ1-5 and V is TRBV28, with a tentative D call TRBD1 (5 bases). Germline CDR1 MDHEN, CDR2 SYDVKM. The CDR3 runs to 13 residues. V lost 6 bases and J lost 6, with 12 bases in between.

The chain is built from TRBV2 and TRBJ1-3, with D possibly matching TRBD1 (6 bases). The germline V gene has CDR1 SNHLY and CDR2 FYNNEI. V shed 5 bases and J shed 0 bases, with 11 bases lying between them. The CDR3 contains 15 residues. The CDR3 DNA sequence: TGTGCCAGCAGTTTCTCAGGGGCCTCTGGAAACACCATATATTTT. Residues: CASSFSGASGNTIYF.

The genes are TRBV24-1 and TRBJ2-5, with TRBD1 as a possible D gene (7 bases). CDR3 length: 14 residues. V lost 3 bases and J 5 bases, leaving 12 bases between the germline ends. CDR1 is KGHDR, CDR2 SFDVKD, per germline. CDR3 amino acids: CATSDRGDSETQYF. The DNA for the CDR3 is TGTGCCACCAGTGATAGGGGGGACAGTGAGACCCAGTACTTC.

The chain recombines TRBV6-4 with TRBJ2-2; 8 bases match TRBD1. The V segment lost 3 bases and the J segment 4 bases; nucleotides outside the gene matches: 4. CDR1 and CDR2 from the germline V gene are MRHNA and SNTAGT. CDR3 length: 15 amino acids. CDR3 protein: CASSERTGFTGELFF. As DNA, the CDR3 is TGTGCCAGCAGTGAAAGGACAGGGTTCACCGGGGAGCTGTTTTTT.

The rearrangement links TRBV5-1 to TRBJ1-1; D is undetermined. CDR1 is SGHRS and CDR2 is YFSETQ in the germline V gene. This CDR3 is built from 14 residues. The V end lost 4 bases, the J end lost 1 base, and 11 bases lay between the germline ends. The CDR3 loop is CASSLGIWNTEAFF. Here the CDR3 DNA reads TGCGCCAGCAGCCTCGGGATCTGGAACACTGAAGCTTTCTTT.